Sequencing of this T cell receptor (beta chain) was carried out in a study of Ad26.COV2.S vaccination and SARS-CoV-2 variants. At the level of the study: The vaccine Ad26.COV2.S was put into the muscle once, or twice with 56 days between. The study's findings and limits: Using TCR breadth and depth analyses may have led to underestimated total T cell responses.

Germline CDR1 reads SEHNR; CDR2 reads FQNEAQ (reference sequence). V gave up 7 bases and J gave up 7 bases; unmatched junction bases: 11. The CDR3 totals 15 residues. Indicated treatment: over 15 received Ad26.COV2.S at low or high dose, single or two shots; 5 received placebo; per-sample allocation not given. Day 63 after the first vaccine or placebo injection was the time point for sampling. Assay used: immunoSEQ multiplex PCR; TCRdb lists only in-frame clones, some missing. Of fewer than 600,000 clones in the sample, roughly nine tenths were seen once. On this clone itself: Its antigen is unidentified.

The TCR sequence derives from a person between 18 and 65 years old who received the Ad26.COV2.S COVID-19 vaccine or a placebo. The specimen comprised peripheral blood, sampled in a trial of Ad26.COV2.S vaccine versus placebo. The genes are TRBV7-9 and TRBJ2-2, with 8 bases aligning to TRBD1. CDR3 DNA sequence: TGTGCCAGCAAATACGGACAGGGTGGTGACGGGGAGCTGTTTTTT. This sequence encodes CASKYGQGGDGELFF.